This TCR beta chain emerged from a study of preoperative IRX-2 immunotherapy in early breast cancer. Between the trimmed V and J ends, which lost 7 bases and 1 base, there was a span of 4 bases. Germline assignment: CDR1 SQVTM and CDR2 ANQGSEA. The CDR3 runs to 10 residues. The data were produced by immunoSEQ multiplex PCR, yet TCRdb's version contains in-frame clones alone and is incomplete. The table lists about 67,000 clones, less than 95% of them singletons. Treatment defined: preoperative locoregional IRX-2 cytokine immunotherapy. Patients received preoperative, locoregional IRX-2 cytokine immunotherapy in a phase Ib study.

The origin of this receptor is a human donor with breast cancer. This material was acquired from a patient treated with IRX-2 immunotherapy. V and J are TRBV29-1 and TRBJ1-1; D unclear. The CDR3 coding sequence is TGCAGCGCCCAGAACACTGAAGCTTTCTTT. It is translated as CSAQNTEAFF.